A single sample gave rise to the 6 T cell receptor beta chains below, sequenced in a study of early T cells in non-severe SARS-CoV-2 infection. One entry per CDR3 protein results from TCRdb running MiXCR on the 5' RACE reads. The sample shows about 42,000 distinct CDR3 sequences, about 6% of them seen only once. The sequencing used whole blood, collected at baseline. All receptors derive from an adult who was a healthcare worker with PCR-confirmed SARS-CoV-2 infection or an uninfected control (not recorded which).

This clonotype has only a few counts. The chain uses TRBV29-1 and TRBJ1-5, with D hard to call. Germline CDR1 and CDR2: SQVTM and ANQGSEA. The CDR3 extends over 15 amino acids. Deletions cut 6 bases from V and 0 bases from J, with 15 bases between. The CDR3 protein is CSVVVGLYSNQPQHF. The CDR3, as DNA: TGCAGCGTGGTTGTAGGCCTTTATAGCAATCAGCCCCAGCATTTT.

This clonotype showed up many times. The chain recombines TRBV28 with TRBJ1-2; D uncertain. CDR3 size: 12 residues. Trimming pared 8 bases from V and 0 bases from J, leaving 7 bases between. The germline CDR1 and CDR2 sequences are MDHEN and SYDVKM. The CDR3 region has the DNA TGTGCCAGCGGGCGGACTAACTATGGCTACACCTTC. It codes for CASGRTNYGYTF.

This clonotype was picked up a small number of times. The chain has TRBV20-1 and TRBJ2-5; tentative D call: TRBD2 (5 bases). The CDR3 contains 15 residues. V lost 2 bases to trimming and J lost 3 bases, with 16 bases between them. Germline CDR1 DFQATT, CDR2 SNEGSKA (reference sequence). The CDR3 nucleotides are TGCAGTGCTAGACAACCGGGAACCAGCAAAGAGACCCAGTACTTC. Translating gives CSARQPGTSKETQYF.

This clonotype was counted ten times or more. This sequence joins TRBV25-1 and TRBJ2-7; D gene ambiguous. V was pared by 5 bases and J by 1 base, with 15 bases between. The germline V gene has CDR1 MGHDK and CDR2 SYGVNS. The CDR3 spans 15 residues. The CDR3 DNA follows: TGTGCCAGCAGTCCGGCGGACCGCATGTCCTACGAGCAGTACTTC. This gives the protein CASSPADRMSYEQYF.

Here the CDR3 DNA reads TGTGCCAGCAGTTTCAGGGGGATTCATCAGCCCCAGCATTTT. It is translated as CASSFRGIHQPQHF. The rearrangement links TRBV28 to TRBJ1-5, with 7 positions matching TRBD1. CDR3 length: 14 amino acids. J gave up 5 bases and V 3 bases, and 4 bases lay outside the gene matches. Germline V gene lookup returns CDR1 MDHEN and CDR2 SYDVKM.

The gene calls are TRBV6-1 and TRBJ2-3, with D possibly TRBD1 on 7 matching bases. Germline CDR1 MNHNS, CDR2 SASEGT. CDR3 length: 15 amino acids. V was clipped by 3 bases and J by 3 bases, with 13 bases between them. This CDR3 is CASSELQGRTDTQYF. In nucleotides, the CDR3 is TGTGCCAGCAGTGAGCTACAGGGGAGGACAGATACGCAGTATTTT.